This T cell receptor (beta chain) appears in the sequencing data of a study of regulatory and conventional T cells in RAG deficiency. The sorted conventional CD4+ T cells were CD25-low and CD127-high, with genomic DNA sequenced. The CDR3 extends over 15 amino acids. Trimming left V 5 bases short and J 1 base short, with 13 bases between. Germline values: CDR1 ENHRY, CDR2 SYGVKD. The repertoire was sequenced with immunoSEQ multiplex PCR; TCRdb's copy has only in-frame clones and lacks some. The sample lists tens of thousands of clones, more than 80% seen once, with 0.51% in the top ten. These records were also assigned to another study, of regulatory T cells. This second study notes: The primer mix had 52 TRBV and 13 TRBJ primers.

The chain combines TRBV10-3 with TRBJ2-3, with a tentative D call TRBD1 (5 bases). Sequenced: CD4+ effector T cells sorted from blood. This TCR was recovered from a human donor in good health. CDR3 residues: CAISSTGIGTDTQYF. The CDR3 nucleotides read TGTGCCATCAGTTCCACAGGAATTGGCACAGATACGCAGTATTTT.